This TCR beta chain is from a study of blood T cell repertoires in COVID-19 (TCRdb year 2020). As for the study more broadly: The collaborator samples originated in the United States, Italy and Spain and spanned the acute and convalescent phases of COVID-19. The material from the prospective study consisted of cDNA or gDNA derived from T cells, B-cell-depleted T cells, or PBMCs. Samples were obtained from the ongoing ImmuneRACE study (first 160 participants) and from 1,200 or so subjects provided by 6 global collaborators. Where HLA class I and class II types were available, the types were taken from metadata supplied by the sample provider, not from assay-based typing. A de-identified subject ID, COVID-19 status, age in years and sex were almost always included in the sample metadata. The repertoires were made available in a free public database intended to serve as a resource for research on the immune response to SARS-CoV-2. The dataset comprised deeply sampled blood TCRbeta repertoires from subjects exposed to, actively infected with, or recovered from COVID-19.

Overall study outcomes, separate from this receptor: Clinical and demographic metadata were provided uncurated, with the amount varying by source and participant.

Taken from the germline V gene, the CDR1 and CDR2 loops are ENHRY and SYGVKD. V lost 3 bases and J lost 3 bases, and the count of bases not matched to a germline gene is 2. The CDR3 sequence holds 16 residues, the cysteine and phenylalanine included. This entry keeps only the CDR3 DNA: 48 bases, framed from base 1. TCRbeta CDR3 regions were amplified from genomic DNA using the immunoSEQ Assay, a bias-controlled multiplex PCR. On the authors' methods: The number of nucleated cells in each sample was estimated by amplification of reference gene primers within the assay. Sequence reads were collapsed and filtered to measure the absolute abundance of every unique TCRbeta CDR3 rearrangement. For each sample, productive Simpson clonality was calculated as the square root of Simpson's diversity index over productive rearrangements. The table was pulled from immuneACCESS by TCRdb, which kept in-frame rearrangements only. Such tables lose some clones; where checked, under half of the loss comes from unresolved V genes, and the rest has no known cause. V and J calls and clone size follow that table, whereas D and trimming were derived from the DNA. The sample table records about 220,000 clones; around 82% of these occur just once. The ten largest clones represent around 2.7% of the sample.

Samples from volunteer blood donors who had recovered from COVID-19 were contributed by a second Seattle source. The collaborating institutions used their own protocols to collect whole blood in K2EDTA tubes. For TCRbeta analysis, collaborators shipped samples as frozen whole blood, isolated PBMCs, or DNA extracted from either of those sample types. In the case of this clone: The antigen it binds to is not known. Qualities for individual bases were not recorded, and no much larger clone is one base off.

The clonotype comes from a woman aged 25 to 39 who had recovered from COVID-19. The V gene is TRBV10-3 and the J gene is TRBJ2-7; a stretch of 16 junction bases matches TRBD2. Sequencing used peripheral blood. CDR3 region: CAISDGTSGRVYEQYF. The nucleotide sequence is given as TGTGCCATCAGTGATGGGACTAGCGGGAGGGTCTACGAGCAGTACTTC.